Listed below are T cell receptor beta chains from one sample, sequenced in a study of CD8 T cells in Susac syndrome. TCRdb ran MiXCR on the immunoSEQ multiplex PCR reads and lists one entry per CDR3 protein. The sample includes fewer than 350,000 distinct CDR3 sequences, 90% to 95% of them seen just once. Sequenced: CD4+ T cells from PBMCs. The origin of the receptors is a human donor with multiple sclerosis. Both conserved end residues are part of each CDR3. Each record gives: J gene, V gene, D gene, CDR3 protein. A D gene is named only where the DNA matches it firmly.

>TRBJ1-2|TRBV29-1|-
CSVGGRGLLGGYTF
>TRBJ1-5|TRBV12-3/TRBV12-4|TRBD1
CASSFQGAEGNQPQHF
>TRBJ1-1|TRBV25-1|-
CASSVRARAEAFF
>TRBJ1-2|TRBV5-4|-
CASRLPNGGEDGYTF
>TRBJ2-2|TRBV20-1|-
CSARDHGDTTGELFF
>TRBJ2-7|TRBV5-1|-
CASSLGTDPGYEQYF
>TRBJ1-6|TRBV29-1|-
CSVGDTLGSPLHF
>TRBJ2-2|TRBV5-6|TRBD1
CASSSLGQDGNTGELFF
>TRBJ2-7|TRBV27|-
CASSGVGADSYEQYF
>TRBJ2-1|TRBV29-1|TRBD2
CSVEALGLAGARGGYNEQFF
>TRBJ2-1|TRBV2|-
CASSEWRTAGQFF
>TRBJ1-4|TRBV12-3/TRBV12-4|-
CASSFGPQKLFF
>TRBJ1-1|TRBV19|TRBD1
CASKIAGGVSTEAFF
>TRBJ2-7|TRBV30|-
CAWSSQAYEQYF
>TRBJ2-2|TRBV20-1|-
CSAAVASSGTGELFF
>TRBJ1-2|TRBV5-1|-
CASSLAGVTNYGYTF
>TRBJ2-7|TRBV7-2|-
CASSWGGGDYEQYF
>TRBJ2-7|TRBV18|-
CASSPRGKGAKGYEQYF
>TRBJ2-2|TRBV19|TRBD1
CASRQGERSLTGELFF
>TRBJ1-1|TRBV19|-
CASSIEGYRQTEAFF
>TRBJ2-3|TRBV5-4|TRBD1
CASNLQGTHTDTQYF
>TRBJ1-2|TRBV7-9|-
CASSLDLTTYGYTF
>TRBJ1-2|TRBV29-1|-
CSVLRGYGYTF
>TRBJ1-2|TRBV5-1|-
CASSLEGEYYGYTF
>TRBJ2-5|TRBV19|TRBD1
CASSIGTGVKQETQYF
>TRBJ1-5|TRBV15|-
CATSSPRAPDGTYSNQPQHF
>TRBJ1-3|TRBV5-6|-
CASSRNPLGNTIYF
>TRBJ1-2|TRBV19|TRBD1
CASSIPGQGGYGYTF
>TRBJ2-1|TRBV29-1|-
CSVGRAGLYNEQFF
>TRBJ2-5|TRBV11-2|-
CASSPRFGQGKYF
>TRBJ2-7|TRBV18|-
CASSFGQGPSYEQYF
>TRBJ2-3|TRBV3-1|-
CASSQEKVRLVGNTQYF
>TRBJ2-5|TRBV7-8|TRBD2
CASSLGAGTKTQYF
>TRBJ2-1|TRBV15|TRBD2
CATSREAGGAIPLYNEQFF
>TRBJ2-5|TRBV20-1|-
CSASGDSRLETQYF
>TRBJ1-2|TRBV7-9|-
CASRGDGYGYTF
>TRBJ2-7|TRBV20-1|-
CSASFGTGPLDEQYF
>TRBJ1-1|TRBV6-5|-
CASSIGAQRGTEAFF
>TRBJ2-5|TRBV12-3/TRBV12-4|-
CASSSNPTGIKTQYF
>TRBJ1-2|TRBV7-9|-
CASSPRTQNHYGYTF
>TRBJ2-7|TRBV19|TRBD1
CASSNPGRDRYEQYF
>TRBJ2-1|TRBV4-1|TRBD2
CASSQAELAGFNEQFF
>TRBJ1-1|TRBV6-6|-
CASSYVGAPNTEAFF
>TRBJ1-1|TRBV5-1|-
CASSSGGWNTEAFF
>TRBJ1-1|TRBV5-1|TRBD1
CASSFKTGDTEAFF
>TRBJ1-1|TRBV12-3/TRBV12-4|TRBD1
CASSRDSITEAFF
>TRBJ1-2|TRBV4-1|-
CVSSHPDRPDYGYTF
>TRBJ1-5|TRBV27|-
CASSLFRAGNQPQHF